This TCR beta chain was captured in a study of OX40 agonist ivuxolimab in advanced cancers. Study at large: Ivuxolimab, an agonist antibody against OX40 (CD134), was given to patients. Study-level results: Among the least clonally expanded were partial responders at 0.1-3.0 mg/kg. Researchers report that CD8+ T cells had, on average, more expanded clones than CD4+.

Libraries were prepared by immunoSEQ multiplex PCR; TCRdb keeps only in-frame clonotypes and omits some of them. In the table there are 60,000 to 75,000 clones, around 93% of which are singletons. The CDR3 runs 15 residues. Germline CDR1 reads GTSNPN; CDR2 reads SVGIG (reference sequence). V lost 0 bases to trimming and J lost 5 bases, with 16 bases between them. Autoimmune disease history or systemic immunosuppression was exclusionary. Regarding this clone: Antigen: not known.

Material: CD4+ or CD8+ T cells sorted from blood, obtained in a trial of the OX40 agonist ivuxolimab. This sequence joins TRBV30 and TRBJ2-5; perhaps TRBD2 as D (5 bases). The receptor's source is an adult with an advanced solid tumor such as melanoma, head and neck, liver or kidney cancer. The CDR3 spells CAWSVRATAGETQYF. The CDR3 DNA reads TGTGCCTGGAGTGTACGGGCTACGGCGGGTGAGACCCAGTACTTC.